These T cell receptor beta chains were read from a single sample in a study of identical twins. TCRdb independently ran MiXCR on the 5' RACE reads; one entry per CDR3 protein. This sample has more than 250,000 distinct CDR3 sequences; more than 6.5% occur once, and the top ten carry less than 2.5%. The sample was also reused in another study, on yellow fever vaccine responses in identical twins.

The sample was memory (CD45RO+) T cells sorted from blood. All receptors come from a woman in her late teens or twenties in good health. The CDR3 runs from the conserved cysteine through the conserved F or W. D genes are given only for firm matches. Size is omitted from some rows. Given values are once, few, many or a class for expanded clones.

CDR3 protein: CASSLRFRLNTGELFF
CDR3 DNA: TGTGCCAGCAGTTTAAGATTCCGCCTCAACACCGGGGAGCTGTTTTTT
D gene: NA
clone size: few
J gene: TRBJ2-2
V gene: TRBV12-3/TRBV12-4

CDR3 protein: CASSLGNFGTDTQYF
CDR3 DNA: TGTGCCAGCAGCTTAGGGAATTTCGGCACAGATACGCAGTATTTT
D gene: NA
clone size: many
J gene: TRBJ2-3
V gene: TRBV7-3

CDR3 protein: CASSQQATAGELFF
CDR3 DNA: TGCGCCAGCAGCCAACAGGCCACAGCCGGGGAGCTGTTTTTT
D gene: NA
clone size: many
J gene: TRBJ2-2
V gene: TRBV4-1

CDR3 protein: CAINAGDSPWANYGYTF
CDR3 DNA: TGTGCCATCAACGCTGGGGACTCCCCTTGGGCTAACTATGGCTACACCTTC
D gene: NA
clone size: few
J gene: TRBJ1-2
V gene: TRBV10-3

CDR3 protein: CASSLGGLAVNEQFF
CDR3 DNA: TGTGCCAGCAGTTTAGGGGGACTAGCGGTCAATGAGCAGTTCTTC
D gene: TRBD2
clone size: NA
J gene: TRBJ2-1
V gene: TRBV28

CDR3 protein: CSVNTDTQYF
CDR3 DNA: TGCAGCGTCAACACAGATACGCAGTATTTT
D gene: NA
clone size: few
J gene: TRBJ2-3
V gene: TRBV29-1

CDR3 protein: CASSLAGGTPYEQYF
CDR3 DNA: TGCGCCAGCAGCTTGGCCGGTGGGACACCATATGAGCAGTACTTC
D gene: NA
clone size: few
J gene: TRBJ2-7
V gene: TRBV5-1

CDR3 protein: CASSSAGGRAIEQFF
CDR3 DNA: TGTGCCAGCAGCTCAGCAGGGGGACGGGCTATTGAGCAGTTCTTC
D gene: TRBD1
clone size: many
J gene: TRBJ2-1
V gene: TRBV7-3

CDR3 protein: CASSHDRNYGELFF
CDR3 DNA: TGTGCCAGCAGCCACGACAGGAATTACGGGGAGCTGTTTTTT
D gene: NA
clone size: few
J gene: TRBJ2-2
V gene: TRBV5-6

CDR3 protein: CASSYGGSTGELFF
CDR3 DNA: TGTGCCAGCAGTTACGGGGGAAGCACCGGGGAGCTGTTTTTT
D gene: NA
clone size: few
J gene: TRBJ2-2
V gene: TRBV6-5

CDR3 protein: CASSLEWTGGNEQFF
CDR3 DNA: TGTGCCAGCAGCTTAGAGTGGACAGGGGGAAATGAGCAGTTCTTC
D gene: TRBD1
clone size: many
J gene: TRBJ2-1
V gene: TRBV7-6

CDR3 protein: CASSFSLAGVNEQFF
CDR3 DNA: TGTGCCAGCAGCTTCTCGCTAGCGGGAGTGAATGAGCAGTTCTTC
D gene: TRBD2
clone size: few
J gene: TRBJ2-1
V gene: TRBV7-3

CDR3 protein: CASSLARGNSRNQPQHF
CDR3 DNA: TGTGCCAGCAGTTTAGCCCGGGGTAACAGTCGCAATCAGCCCCAGCATTTT
D gene: NA
clone size: few
J gene: TRBJ1-5
V gene: TRBV28

CDR3 protein: CASSLPGTGGKDGYTF
CDR3 DNA: TGTGCCAGCAGCTTACCCGGGACAGGGGGCAAGGATGGCTACACCTTC
D gene: TRBD1
clone size: many
J gene: TRBJ1-2
V gene: TRBV7-9

CDR3 protein: CASSIPWTSGGTDTQYF
CDR3 DNA: TGTGCCAGTAGTATCCCCTGGACTAGCGGGGGCACAGATACGCAGTATTTT
D gene: TRBD2
clone size: few
J gene: TRBJ2-3
V gene: TRBV19

CDR3 protein: CAISEQPPRNEQFF
CDR3 DNA: TGTGCCATCAGTGAACAGCCCCCTCGCAATGAGCAGTTCTTC
D gene: NA
clone size: many
J gene: TRBJ2-1
V gene: TRBV10-3

CDR3 protein: CASSSQYNEQFF
CDR3 DNA: TGTGCCAGCAGTTCGCAGTACAATGAGCAGTTCTTC
D gene: NA
clone size: many
J gene: TRBJ2-1
V gene: TRBV12-3/TRBV12-4

CDR3 protein: CASSQSGRSPLHF
CDR3 DNA: TGTGCCAGCAGCCAATCAGGTCGTTCACCCCTCCACTTT
D gene: NA
clone size: few
J gene: TRBJ1-6
V gene: TRBV3-1

CDR3 protein: CASSLGTHTGELFF
CDR3 DNA: TGTGCCAGCAGCTTGGGGACTCACACCGGGGAGCTGTTTTTT
D gene: NA
clone size: many
J gene: TRBJ2-2
V gene: TRBV7-2

CDR3 protein: CATSAGPSAPLHF
CDR3 DNA: TGTGCCACCAGTGCGGGGCCTTCAGCTCCCCTCCACTTT
D gene: NA
clone size: many
J gene: TRBJ1-6
V gene: TRBV24-1

CDR3 protein: CASSLSGSWSEQYF
CDR3 DNA: TGTGCCAGCAGCTTAAGCGGGAGTTGGAGCGAGCAGTACTTC
D gene: TRBD2
clone size: many
J gene: TRBJ2-7
V gene: TRBV7-3

CDR3 protein: CASSSGVVGSTEAFF
CDR3 DNA: TGTGCCAGCAGTTCGGGTGTTGTCGGGAGCACTGAAGCTTTCTTT
D gene: NA
clone size: many
J gene: TRBJ1-1
V gene: TRBV12-3/TRBV12-4

CDR3 protein: CSSSQEGAGGAGGQFF
CDR3 DNA: TGTTCCAGCAGCCAAGAAGGGGCCGGCGGGGCGGGGGGGCAGTTCTTC
D gene: TRBD2
clone size: NA
J gene: TRBJ2-1
V gene: TRBV4-2

CDR3 protein: CATRTGGVYRSYGYTF
CDR3 DNA: TGTGCCACCCGGACAGGGGGCGTGTATAGATCCTATGGCTACACCTTC
D gene: TRBD1
clone size: many
J gene: TRBJ1-2
V gene: TRBV10-3

CDR3 protein: CASSHSPFGAQNSPLHF
CDR3 DNA: TGTGCCAGCAGCCATTCCCCCTTCGGGGCACAAAATTCACCCCTCCACTTT
D gene: NA
clone size: many
J gene: TRBJ1-6
V gene: TRBV3-1

CDR3 protein: CASVLQRRATGELFF
CDR3 DNA: TGTGCCAGCGTACTACAGCGGCGAGCCACCGGGGAGCTGTTTTTT
D gene: NA
clone size: many
J gene: TRBJ2-2
V gene: TRBV2

CDR3 protein: CASSDPGQASTEAFF
CDR3 DNA: TGTGCCAGCAGCGATCCGGGACAGGCGAGCACTGAAGCTTTCTTT
D gene: TRBD1
clone size: NA
J gene: TRBJ1-1
V gene: TRBV2

CDR3 protein: CASSFAGAVGDEQFF
CDR3 DNA: TGTGCCAGCAGCTTCGCGGGGGCGGTAGGGGATGAGCAGTTCTTC
D gene: NA
clone size: few
J gene: TRBJ2-1
V gene: TRBV5-5

CDR3 protein: CASSYGTGGLDEQYF
CDR3 DNA: TGTGCCAGCAGCTACGGGACAGGGGGCCTCGACGAGCAGTACTTC
D gene: TRBD1
clone size: NA
J gene: TRBJ2-7
V gene: TRBV7-9

CDR3 protein: CASSLGTGSGNTIYF
CDR3 DNA: TGTGCCAGCAGTTTGGGGACAGGGTCTGGAAACACCATATATTTT
D gene: TRBD1
clone size: many
J gene: TRBJ1-3
V gene: TRBV12-3/TRBV12-4

CDR3 protein: CSATTGYTGELFF
CDR3 DNA: TGCAGTGCTACTACAGGGTACACCGGGGAGCTGTTTTTT
D gene: NA
clone size: few
J gene: TRBJ2-2
V gene: TRBV20-1

CDR3 protein: CASSLGTSKRYNEQFF
CDR3 DNA: TGTGCCAGCAGCTTAGGGACTAGTAAGAGGTACAATGAGCAGTTCTTC
D gene: TRBD2
clone size: many
J gene: TRBJ2-1
V gene: TRBV7-8

CDR3 protein: CASSQVSSGRTGHEQYF
CDR3 DNA: TGTGCCAGCAGCCAAGTATCTAGCGGGAGGACGGGCCACGAGCAGTACTTC
D gene: TRBD2
clone size: many
J gene: TRBJ2-7
V gene: TRBV4-2

CDR3 protein: CSAFGTGKDYGYTF
CDR3 DNA: TGCAGTGCATTCGGGACAGGGAAAGACTATGGCTACACCTTC
D gene: TRBD1
clone size: once
J gene: TRBJ1-2
V gene: TRBV20-1

CDR3 protein: CASIIWSWGGTEAFF
CDR3 DNA: TGTGCCAGCATCATCTGGAGCTGGGGGGGAACTGAAGCTTTCTTT
D gene: NA
clone size: NA
J gene: TRBJ1-1
V gene: TRBV5-8

CDR3 protein: CASSQARGDTQYF
CDR3 DNA: TGTGCCAGCAGCCAAGCAAGAGGAGATACGCAGTATTTT
D gene: NA
clone size: few
J gene: TRBJ2-3
V gene: TRBV3-1

CDR3 protein: CASSWYANEQYF
CDR3 DNA: TGTGCCAGCAGTTGGTACGCAAACGAGCAGTACTTC
D gene: NA
clone size: many
J gene: TRBJ2-7
V gene: TRBV28

CDR3 protein: CASSYTTVGEGTEAFF
CDR3 DNA: TGTGCCAGCAGCTACACAACGGTAGGGGAGGGCACTGAAGCTTTCTTT
D gene: NA
clone size: NA
J gene: TRBJ1-1
V gene: TRBV7-8

CDR3 protein: CASNDISGGSNEQFF
CDR3 DNA: TGTGCCAGCAATGACATTTCGGGAGGAAGCAATGAGCAGTTCTTC
D gene: TRBD2
clone size: few
J gene: TRBJ2-1
V gene: TRBV6-1

CDR3 protein: CASSHQYTEAFF
CDR3 DNA: TGCGCCAGCAGCCATCAGTACACTGAAGCTTTCTTT
D gene: NA
clone size: few
J gene: TRBJ1-1
V gene: TRBV4-1

CDR3 protein: CASSLVAGGRTDTQYF
CDR3 DNA: TGTGCCAGCAGTTTAGTAGCGGGGGGGCGAACAGATACGCAGTATTTT
D gene: TRBD2
clone size: many
J gene: TRBJ2-3
V gene: TRBV28

CDR3 protein: CASSLAPAGGPNQPQHF
CDR3 DNA: TGTGCCAGCAGCTTAGCACCGGCCGGTGGGCCTAATCAGCCCCAGCATTTT
D gene: NA
clone size: many
J gene: TRBJ1-5
V gene: TRBV7-6

CDR3 protein: CASSWGGGIYEQFF
CDR3 DNA: TGTGCCAGCAGCTGGGGAGGGGGCATCTATGAGCAGTTCTTC
D gene: NA
clone size: NA
J gene: TRBJ2-1
V gene: TRBV5-8

CDR3 protein: CASSQPGQQETQYF
CDR3 DNA: TGTGCCAGCAGCCAACCGGGACAGCAAGAGACCCAGTACTTC
D gene: TRBD1
clone size: many
J gene: TRBJ2-5
V gene: TRBV7-9

CDR3 protein: CASNRLAGGYNEQFF
CDR3 DNA: TGTGCCAGCAACCGACTAGCGGGAGGGTACAATGAGCAGTTCTTC
D gene: TRBD2
clone size: few
J gene: TRBJ2-1
V gene: TRBV2

CDR3 protein: CASSLSSNQPQHF
CDR3 DNA: TGTGCCAGCAGTTTATCTAGCAATCAGCCCCAGCATTTT
D gene: NA
clone size: NA
J gene: TRBJ1-5
V gene: TRBV28

CDR3 protein: CASSLYYINEKLFF
CDR3 DNA: TGCGCCAGCAGCCTCTACTACATAAATGAAAAACTGTTTTTT
D gene: NA
clone size: medium-sized
J gene: TRBJ1-4
V gene: TRBV5-1

CDR3 protein: CATTPGLAGGPGEQFF
CDR3 DNA: TGTGCCACCACCCCGGGACTAGCGGGGGGGCCCGGTGAGCAGTTCTTC
D gene: TRBD2
clone size: NA
J gene: TRBJ2-1
V gene: TRBV6-1

CDR3 protein: CATSLRGTEGGYTF
CDR3 DNA: TGTGCCACCAGTTTACGTGGGACGGAGGGTGGCTACACCTTC
D gene: NA
clone size: NA
J gene: TRBJ1-2
V gene: TRBV24-1

CDR3 protein: CSARDPGEGKNIQYF
CDR3 DNA: TGCAGTGCTAGGGATCCCGGGGAGGGCAAAAACATTCAGTACTTC
D gene: TRBD2
clone size: many
J gene: TRBJ2-4
V gene: TRBV20-1

CDR3 protein: CATSGIRDGGYTF
CDR3 DNA: TGTGCCACCAGTGGTATCCGGGACGGTGGCTACACCTTC
D gene: NA
clone size: many
J gene: TRBJ1-2
V gene: TRBV24-1